The clone carrying this TCR beta chain was counted only a few times. Antigen: not known. The data originate from a study of early T cells in non-severe SARS-CoV-2 infection. General study findings and limits: Lookups in VDJdb leaned toward anti-spike CD8 responses and missed private and CD4 specificities.

In TCRdb, the 5' RACE reads were re-called with MiXCR into one record per CDR3 protein. The table includes tens of thousands of distinct CDR3 sequences, under 10% detected once. Germline CDR1 reads MNHEY; CDR2 reads SVGAGI. This CDR3 has 11 residues. Trimming removed 8 bases at V and 6 bases at J, with 10 bases between. The sequenced sample consisted of whole blood. The chain is built from TRBV6-5 and TRBJ1-1; a possible D gene is TRBD1 (5 bases). The sequence was obtained from an adult who was a healthcare worker with PCR-confirmed SARS-CoV-2 infection or an uninfected control (not recorded which). CDR3 residues: CASQRGAEAFF. In nucleotides, the CDR3 is TGTGCCAGCCAGCGAGGGGCTGAAGCTTTCTTT.